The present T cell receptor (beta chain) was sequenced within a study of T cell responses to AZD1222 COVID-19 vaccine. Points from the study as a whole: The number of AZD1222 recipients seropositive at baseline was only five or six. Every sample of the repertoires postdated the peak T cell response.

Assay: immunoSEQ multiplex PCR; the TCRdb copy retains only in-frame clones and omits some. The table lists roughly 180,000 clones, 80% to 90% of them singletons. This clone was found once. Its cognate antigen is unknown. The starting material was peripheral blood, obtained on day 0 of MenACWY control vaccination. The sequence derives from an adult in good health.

CDR3 bases: TGTGCCAGCAGCCTGGGACTAGTATCCGAGCAGTACTTC. Translation gives CASSLGLVSEQYF. This chain joins TRBV3-1 (or the pseudogene TRBV3-2) and TRBJ2-7, with TRBD2 matching 8 bases. This CDR3 comprises 13 residues. V dropped 4 bases and J dropped 6; count of bases not matched to a gene: 5. Germline assignment: CDR1 LGHDT and CDR2 YNNKEL (reference sequence).